Shown below are 15 T cell receptor beta chains from a single sample sequenced in a study of cytomegalovirus exposure and HLA in healthy donors. The assay was immunoSEQ multiplex PCR, and TCRdb's table has in-frame clones only and misses some. There are about 110,000 clones in the sample; 70% to 90% occur only once, and around 2.7% lies in the top ten. Sequencing used PBMCs. The receptors derive from a woman under 30 in good health and CMV-seronegative.

In its sample, this clone was seen a few times. The chain uses TRBV19 and TRBJ1-6, with D uncertain. The CDR3 runs 14 residues. Germline V gene data show CDR1 as LNHDA and CDR2 as SQIVND (reference sequence). V dropped 3 bases and J dropped 4 bases, with 7 bases sitting between them. The CDR3 DNA sequence: TGTGCCAGTAGTATCCAGGCATATAATTCACCCCTCCACTTT. It codes for CASSIQAYNSPLHF.

The chain is built from TRBV4-1 and TRBJ1-4, with 10 bases aligning to TRBD1. CDR1 and CDR2 (germline): MGHRA, YSYEKL. J lost 4 bases, V lost 0 bases, and 8 bases had no gene match. CDR3 length: 18 amino acids. The CDR3 DNA reads TGCGCCAGCAGCCAAGATCCCCAGACAGGGGGCTTTAATGAAAAACTGTTTTTT. Its protein is CASSQDPQTGGFNEKLFF.

In DNA form, the CDR3 reads TGTGCCAGCAGTGAGTCTCGGGGGAAAGAGACCCAGTACTTC. It translates to CASSESRGKETQYF. This chain connects TRBV6-1 to TRBJ2-5, with D perhaps matching TRBD2 (6 bases). Trimming took 3 bases from V and 3 from J, leaving 11 bases between them. CDR1 and CDR2 from the germline V gene are MNHNS and SASEGT. CDR3 length: 14 amino acids.

The chain couples TRBV15 to TRBJ2-3, with D perhaps TRBD2 (5 bases). V lost 0 bases and J 0 bases, leaving 10 bases between the germline ends. The germline V gene has CDR1 LNHNV and CDR2 YYDKDF (reference sequence). The CDR3 spans 16 residues. This CDR3 reads CATSRDGGFSTDTQYF. CDR3 nucleotide sequence: TGTGCCACCAGCAGAGATGGCGGGTTCAGCACAGATACGCAGTATTTT.

V gene TRBV18 combines with J gene TRBJ2-7, with TRBD1 identical over 7 bases. In germline, CDR1 is KGHSH, CDR2 LQKENI. The ends lost 10 bases at V and 2 bases at J; junction bases unmatched: 11. CDR3 size: 14 residues. For the CDR3, the DNA is TGTGCCACCACAACAGGGGCTGAGGCCTACGAGCAGTACTTC. Its protein is CATTTGAEAYEQYF. Full variable domain (remainder filled in from reference TRBV18 and TRBJ2-7): NAGVMQNPRHLVRRRGQEARLRCSPMKGHSHVYWYRQLPEEGLKFMVYLQKENIIDESGMPKERFSAEFPKEGPSILRIQQVVRGDSAAYFCATTTGAEAYEQYFGPGTRLTVT.

The chain couples TRBV30 to TRBJ2-6, with no clear D. V was clipped by 5 bases and J by 0 bases, with 14 bases between them. The CDR3 sequence is 16 residues long. The germline CDR1 and CDR2 sequences are GTSNPN and SVGIG (reference sequence). CDR3 sequence: CAWDPSTLSGANVLTF. The CDR3 DNA is TGTGCCTGGGATCCCTCTACCCTCTCTGGGGCCAACGTCCTGACTTTC.

The chain combines TRBV18 with TRBJ2-7, with 9 positions matching TRBD1. After removal of 6 bases from V and 1 base from J, the junction contained 10 bases not matched to a gene. The CDR3 sequence is 16 residues long. The V gene's germline CDR1 is KGHSH and CDR2 LQKENI. DNA of the CDR3: TGTGCCAGCTCTGACCAGTCGGGACAGGGTTCCTACGAGCAGTACTTC. Translating it yields CASSDQSGQGSYEQYF.

The rearrangement uses TRBV15 and TRBJ2-1, with 11 bases aligning to TRBD2. The length of the CDR3 is 21 residues. CDR1 LNHNV and CDR2 YYDKDF come from the germline V gene (reference sequence). Germline trimming cut 0 bases from V and 3 bases from J; bases unmatched to any gene: 16. CDR3 bases: TGTGCCACCAGCAGAGATCATAGTAGGGTAGCGGGGGGGCCTCTCTACAATGAGCAGTTCTTC. Translated: CATSRDHSRVAGGPLYNEQFF.

The V and J genes are TRBV9 and TRBJ2-7, with D tentatively TRBD2 (5 bases). V dropped 4 bases and J dropped 2 bases, with 13 bases sitting between them. The V gene's germline CDR1 is SGDLS and CDR2 YYNGEE. The CDR3 contains 14 residues. The CDR3 protein is CASSPRAGAYEQYF. CDR3 nucleotide sequence: TGTGCCAGCAGCCCGCGCGCCGGGGCCTACGAGCAGTACTTC.

J is TRBJ1-5 and V is TRBV19; maybe TRBD1 (6 bases). CDR1 and CDR2 (germline): LNHDA, SQIVND (reference sequence). The CDR3 spans 13 residues. The germline V and J ends were trimmed by 10 bases and 4 bases, with 14 bases remaining between them. The CDR3 loop is CATQGQWNQPQHF. CDR3 in DNA: TGTGCCACCCAAGGACAGTGGAATCAGCCCCAGCATTTT.

This clone was observed a handful of times. The rearrangement joins TRBV6-5 to TRBJ1-4; TRBD1 matches 9 bases. Unmatched junction bases numbered 6, after V lost 8 bases and J lost 5 bases. The germline gives CDR1 MNHEY, CDR2 SVGAGI. The CDR3 length is 14 residues. For the CDR3, the DNA is TGTGCCAGCGGGGGACAGGGTGGGAATGAAAAACTGTTTTTT. It codes for CASGGQGGNEKLFF.

The CDR3 loop is CAISEENQETQYF. The DNA of the CDR3 is TGTGCCATCAGTGAGGAGAACCAAGAGACCCAGTACTTC. The rearrangement links TRBV10-3 to TRBJ2-5; no clear D gene. The CDR3 contains 13 residues. CDR1 is ENHRY and CDR2 is SYGVKD in the germline V gene. Trimming pared 2 bases from V and 0 bases from J, leaving 4 bases between.

This chain uses TRBV7-2 with TRBJ2-7; TRBD1 matches 7 bases. CDR3 length: 16 residues. CDR1 is SGHTA, CDR2 FQGNSA, per germline. After removal of 1 base from V and 4 bases from J, the junction contained 10 bases not matched to a gene. The CDR3 nucleotides read TGTGCCAGCAGCTTAGAGGGTGGGACAGAAATTTACGAGCAGTACTTC. Its protein product is CASSLEGGTEIYEQYF. Using reference TRBV7-2 and TRBJ2-7 for the parts outside the CDR3, the full variable domain is GAGVSQSPSNKVTEKGKDVELRCDPISGHTALYWYRQSLGQGLEFLIYFQGNSAPDKSGLPSDRFSAERTGGSVSTLTIQRTQQEDSAVYLCASSLEGGTEIYEQYFGPGTRLTVT.

This clone was observed once. The rearrangement uses TRBV6-1 and TRBJ2-1; TRBD1 matches at 9 bases. The junction had 10 bases not matched to a gene; V was cut back by 4 bases and J by 0 bases. Germline V CDR1 and CDR2: MNHNS, SASEGT. CDR3 length equals 18 residues. CDR3 region: CASSGGSRQGGSYNEQFF. In DNA, the CDR3 is TGTGCCAGCAGTGGGGGCTCTAGACAGGGGGGCTCCTACAATGAGCAGTTCTTC.

The chain couples TRBV9 to TRBJ2-7; 9 bases agree with TRBD1. Trimming took 0 bases from V and 7 from J; bases not matched to a gene: 17. There are 18 residues in the CDR3. Germline V gene data show CDR1 as SGDLS and CDR2 as YYNGEE. The CDR3 DNA reads as TGTGCCAGCAGCGTAGAGGCTTTACCGGACAGGGGAGGACTAGAGCAGTACTTC. Its translation: CASSVEALPDRGGLEQYF.